A single sample is the source of the 5 T cell receptor beta chains below, sequenced in a study of T-cell memory formation after mild COVID-19 (dated by TCRdb to 2020 to 2022). Libraries were built with 5' RACE. Sequencing was carried out with an Illumina NovaSeq 6000. Starting from the raw public reads, TCRdb applied fastp trimming at Q25, assembled clones with MiXCR and retained in-frame beta chains. CDR3 protein sequences are deduplicated, and each keeps its most common genes and DNA. Present in this sample are fewer than 650,000 distinct CDR3 sequences, about 22% of which were seen just once. The ten top clones hold 7.5% to 9.5% of the sample. Sequencing was performed on PBMCs or a T cell subset sorted from them (not recorded which). Receptors originate from an adult woman who had mild COVID-19 (a few samples of this study predate the infection). The sample titles of this study are shuffled in the database, so cell type and time point are left out; the donor was told from shared clones.

This clonotype has only a few counts. The V gene is TRBV6-2 or TRBV6-3, the J gene TRBJ2-6, with D perhaps matching TRBD1 or TRBD2 (5 bases each). The CDR3 is made up of 19 amino acids. The germline V and J ends were trimmed by 6 bases and 0 bases, with 21 bases remaining between them. CDR1 is MNHEY and CDR2 is SVGEGT in the germline V gene. CDR3 nucleotide sequence: TGTGCCAGCAGAACGCCCCGGGACGGAGAATTCTCTGGGGCCAACGTCCTGACTTTC. Amino acids: CASRTPRDGEFSGANVLTF.

The chain links TRBV20-1 to TRBJ2-3, with 9 bases aligning to TRBD2. The CDR3 spans 13 residues. Germline CDR1 is DFQATT and CDR2 is SNEGSKA (reference sequence). CDR3 residues: CSLQAGGLNTQYF. The CDR3 region has the DNA TGCAGCCTGCAGGCGGGAGGGCTCAATACGCAGTATTTT.

This clonotype has a count of ten or more. This rearrangement joins TRBV5-1 to TRBJ2-3, with 14 bases that match TRBD2. The junction had 0 bases not matched to a gene; V was cut back by 0 bases and J by 3 bases. There are 16 residues in the CDR3. Germline lookup yields CDR1 SGHRS and CDR2 YFSETQ. CDR3 protein: CASSLGTSGRTDTQYF. DNA for the CDR3: TGCGCCAGCAGCTTGGGGACTAGCGGGAGGACAGATACGCAGTATTTT.

V and J are TRBV3-1 and TRBJ2-3; a possible D gene is TRBD1 (5 bases). V was clipped by 1 base and J by 0 bases, with 11 bases between them. Germline V lookup: CDR1 LGHDT, CDR2 YNNKEL (reference sequence). CDR3 length equals 16 residues. Here the CDR3 reads CASSQVKGISTDTQYF. The DNA for the CDR3 is TGTGCCAGCAGCCAAGTCAAGGGGATCAGCACAGATACGCAGTATTTT.

This clonotype appeared a few times. V usage is TRBV12-3 or TRBV12-4 and J usage is TRBJ2-5; the match to TRBD2 covers 9 bases. V was pared by 5 bases and J by 6 bases, with 7 bases of the junction left unmatched. This CDR3 contains 14 residues. CDR3 loop: CASSPTSGGKTQYF. The CDR3 DNA sequence: TGTGCCAGCAGTCCGACTAGCGGCGGAAAGACCCAGTACTTC.